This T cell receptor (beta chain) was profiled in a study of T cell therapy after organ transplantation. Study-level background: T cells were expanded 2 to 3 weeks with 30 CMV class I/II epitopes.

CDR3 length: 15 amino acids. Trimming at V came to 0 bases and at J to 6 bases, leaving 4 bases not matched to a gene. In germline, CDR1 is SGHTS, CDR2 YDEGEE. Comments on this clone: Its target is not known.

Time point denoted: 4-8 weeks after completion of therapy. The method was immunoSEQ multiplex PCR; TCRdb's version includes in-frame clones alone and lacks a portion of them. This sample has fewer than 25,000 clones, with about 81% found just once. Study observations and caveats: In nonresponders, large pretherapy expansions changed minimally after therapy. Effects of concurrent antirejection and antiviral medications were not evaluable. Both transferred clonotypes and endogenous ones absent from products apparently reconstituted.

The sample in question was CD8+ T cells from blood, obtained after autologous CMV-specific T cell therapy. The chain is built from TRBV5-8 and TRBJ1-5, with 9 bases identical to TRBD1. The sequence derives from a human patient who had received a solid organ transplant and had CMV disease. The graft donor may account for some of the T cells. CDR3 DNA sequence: TGTGCCAGCAGCTTGGGTACAGGGGGCAGTCAGCCCCAGCATTTT. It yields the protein CASSLGTGGSQPQHF.